This is a list of T cell receptor beta chains from one sample in a study of T cell responses to AZD1222 COVID-19 vaccine. Data came from immunoSEQ multiplex PCR; TCRdb stores just in-frame clones and leaves some out. The sample carries 110,000 or so clones, about nine tenths recorded once. The sample here was peripheral blood, taken on day 0 of MenACWY control vaccination. These receptors came from an adult in good health. Both conserved end residues are part of each CDR3. The order of the fields is V gene, clone size, J gene, D gene, CDR3 DNA, CDR3 protein. A D gene is named only where the DNA matches it firmly. Part of the rows lack a size; the others show once, few, many or a class for expanded clones.

TRBV7-6	once	TRBJ1-4	-	TGTGCCAGCAGCTTACTGGGGGCGGCTAATGAAAAACTGTTTTTT	CASSLLGAANEKLFF
TRBV19	-	TRBJ1-6	TRBD1	TGTGCCAGTAGGGGACAGCGAAATAATTCACCCCTCCACTTT	CASRGQRNNSPLHF
TRBV4-1	-	TRBJ1-2	TRBD1	TGCGCCAGCAGCCAGCTGGGGACAGGGGGCTTCTATGGCTACACCTTC	CASSQLGTGGFYGYTF
TRBV9	-	TRBJ1-1	-	TGTGCCAGCAGCCAAAGGTGGGACACTGAAGCTTTCTTT	CASSQRWDTEAFF
TRBV12-5	-	TRBJ1-1	TRBD1	TGTGCTAGTGGTTTGCAACGGACAGGGGACACTGAAGCTTTCTTT	CASGLQRTGDTEAFF
TRBV24-1	-	TRBJ2-3	TRBD2	TGTGCCACCAGTGATGGGACTATCACTAGCACAGATACGCAGTATTTT	CATSDGTITSTDTQYF
TRBV24-1	-	TRBJ2-3	-	TGTGCCACCAGGGCAACTTGGGGCCGCACAGATACGCAGTATTTT	CATRATWGRTDTQYF
TRBV6-6	-	TRBJ2-3	-	TGTGCCAGCAGTTACAAGGGGACAGATACGCAGTATTTT	CASSYKGTDTQYF
TRBV2	-	TRBJ1-4	-	TGTGCCAGCAGTGAATTCGGGACCACGCATGGTAATGAAAAACTGTTTTTT	CASSEFGTTHGNEKLFF
TRBV6-5	-	TRBJ2-5	TRBD1	TGTGCCAGCAGTTACCGAGGGACAGCCCCAGAGACCCAGTACTTC	CASSYRGTAPETQYF
TRBV28	-	TRBJ1-5	-	TGTGCCAGTACCGGAGGGGTAGGCAATCAGCCCCAGCATTTT	CASTGGVGNQPQHF
TRBV19	few	TRBJ2-5	TRBD1	TGTGCCAGTAGCCGAAGGGACAGGGGGTTCGAAGAGACCCAGTACTTC	CASSRRDRGFEETQYF
TRBV30	-	TRBJ2-5	-	TGTGCCTGGAGGAGACCTACCCTGGAGACCCAGTACTTC	CAWRRPTLETQYF
TRBV9	-	TRBJ2-3	TRBD2	TGTGCCAGCCAGACTAGCGGGGGAACAGATACGCAGTATTTT	CASQTSGGTDTQYF
TRBV7-6	-	TRBJ1-3	-	TGTGCCAGCAGCGCCGGACTCTCGACTCAAAGGGGAAACACCATATATTTT	CASSAGLSTQRGNTIYF
TRBV4-2	few	TRBJ1-5	-	TGTGCCAGCAGCCAAGGGAACAATCAGCCCCAGCATTTT	CASSQGNNQPQHF
TRBV5-6	-	TRBJ1-5	-	TGTGCCAGCAGCTTGGGGGGGCTGGCCGGCAATCAGCCCCAGCATTTT	CASSLGGLAGNQPQHF
TRBV28	-	TRBJ1-1	-	TGTGCCAGCAGTCCGCGACAGGCCAAATGGAACACTGAAGCTTTCTTT	CASSPRQAKWNTEAFF
TRBV27	-	TRBJ2-6	-	TGTGCCAGCAGTTTTCTAGACTCGAACGCCGGGGCCAACGTCCTGACTTTC	CASSFLDSNAGANVLTF
TRBV11-1	-	TRBJ2-5	TRBD1	TGTGCCAGCAGCTTAACCGGGACAGTGGAAGAGACCCAGTACTTC	CASSLTGTVEETQYF
TRBV3-1/TRBV3-2	-	TRBJ1-2	-	TGTGCCAGCAGCCAAGAAGTCGACAGGACTTCCCCTTTTTATGGCTACACCTTC	CASSQEVDRTSPFYGYTF
TRBV7-9	-	TRBJ1-4	-	TGTGCCAGCAGCTTAGTGTCGGAAAAACTGTTTTTT	CASSLVSEKLFF